Below are 4 T cell receptor beta chains sequenced from a single sample in a study of T cell repertoires in cytomegalovirus infection. These TCRs are of unknown antigen specificity. TCRdb re-analysed the reads in MiXCR, keeping a single row per CDR3 protein. The data show about 920,000 distinct CDR3 sequences, about a third seen once. The sequencing used cultured CD8+ T cells from PBMCs, collected from culture after CMV antigen stimulation. These receptors were taken from a human donor in good health (CMV status not recorded). Some clones in this sample may be carry-over from other donors' samples.

This clonotype was counted a few times. This chain connects TRBV29-1 to TRBJ2-5; D perhaps matches TRBD1 (6 bases). V was shortened by 5 bases and J by 2 bases, with 12 bases between the two germline ends. This CDR3 contains 13 residues. Germline V gives CDR1 SQVTM, CDR2 ANQGSEA. CDR3 protein: CSVPRQEQETQYF. The CDR3 DNA is TGCAGCGTTCCCCGACAGGAACAAGAGACCCAGTACTTC. Full variable domain (rest looked up from reference TRBV29-1 and TRBJ2-5): SAVISQKPSRDICQRGTSLTIQCQVDSQVTMMFWYRQQPGQSLTLIATANQGSEATYESGFVIDKFPISRPNLTFSTLTVSNMSPEDSSIYLCSVPRQEQETQYFGPGTRLLVL.

In its sample, this clonotype was seen a few times. This sequence joins TRBV12-3 or TRBV12-4 and TRBJ2-5, with D uncertain. Trimming shortened V by 7 bases and J by 5 bases, and 17 bases separated the two germline ends. The CDR3 has 14 amino acids. CDR3 loop: CASKSPGAFETQYF. The CDR3 nucleotides are TGTGCCAGCAAGAGTCCAGGCGCTTTCGAGACCCAGTACTTC.

V is TRBV4-3 and J is TRBJ1-1; no reliable D call. Per the germline V gene, CDR1 is LGHNA and CDR2 is YSLEER. Trimming took off 1 base at V and 1 base at J, with 13 bases between the two ends. The length of the CDR3 is 16 residues. The CDR3 nucleotides are TGCGCCAGCAGCCAAGCTTATGACGGACGGAACACTGAAGCTTTCTTT. Protein product: CASSQAYDGRNTEAFF.

This clonotype was recorded at least ten times. The rearrangement joins TRBV7-9 to TRBJ1-2; D is unclear. Germline V gene lookup returns CDR1 SEHNR and CDR2 FQNEAQ (reference sequence). V lost 5 bases to trimming and J lost 4 bases, with 26 bases between them. The CDR3 length is 18 residues. The CDR3 region is CASSPQGGKKVNLYGYTF. In DNA, the CDR3 is TGTGCCAGCAGCCCCCAAGGAGGGAAGAAAGTTAATCTCTATGGCTACACCTTC.